Shown below are 3 T cell receptor beta chains from a single sample sequenced in a study of blood T cells in healthy people across ages. Combining a sample-barcoded 5' primer with a J-beta primer mix, a second PCR ran for roughly 6 to 11 cycles. TCRdb analysed the 5' RACE reads with MiXCR anew, one entry per CDR3 protein. Found here are about 760,000 distinct CDR3 sequences, 45% to 70% of them singletons; the top ten hold roughly 25%. Sequenced sample: blood. These receptors were collected from a man aged 40-49 years in good health.

Here the CDR3 reads CASSRPGGAASDTQYF. The CDR3 DNA reads TGTGCCAGCAGCCGCCCCGGGGGGGCTGCGTCAGATACGCAGTATTTT. This chain joins TRBV6-2 or TRBV6-3 and TRBJ2-3; 8 nucleotides match TRBD2. This CDR3 has 16 residues. Germline loops: CDR1 MNHEY, CDR2 SVGEGT. V lost 6 bases and J lost 4; bases outside the gene matches: 12.

This clonotype was detected only a few times. The rearrangement links TRBV5-1 to TRBJ2-4; 7 bases map to TRBD2. Trimming removed 6 bases from V and 6 bases from J; junction bases left unmatched: 9. The CDR3 is 14 residues long. Germline V lookup: CDR1 SGHRS, CDR2 YFSETQ. This CDR3 is CASKEREGRNIQYF. The CDR3 nucleotides are TGCGCCAGCAAGGAGCGGGAAGGGCGAAACATTCAGTACTTC.

There are a few counts of this clonotype. The chain is built from TRBV7-9 and TRBJ2-7; D gene unclear. Germline V lookup: CDR1 SEHNR, CDR2 FQNEAQ (reference sequence). With 5 bases removed from V and 4 bases from J, the gap between germline ends came to 15 bases. The CDR3 contains 14 residues. The CDR3 coding sequence is TGTGCCAGCAGCCCCCCCAACGGGTATTACGAGCAGTACTTC. This sequence encodes CASSPPNGYYEQYF.